The entry that follows covers one TCR beta chain sequence. This clone was counted a single time. The target of this receptor is not known. No base quality values were provided; no much bigger clone lies one nucleotide off. The library was generated by the immunoSEQ multiplex PCR assay. For the multiplex PCR, a mixture combining 60 forward primers for TCR Vbeta segments and 13 reverse primers for TCR Jbeta segments was used. Amplification of the CDR3 region of rearranged TCR beta genes was performed with a multiplex PCR assay on genomic DNA. Amplified TCR beta libraries were sequenced as 87-base-pair reads on the Illumina HiSeq System. Per the authors' processing: In a later analysis, 70 million to 95 million unique TCR beta chains were counted across the 650 to 750 repertoires, and roughly 10 million of these chains were shared by at least two donors. Raw reads were error-corrected and collapsed into unique sequences with a nearest-neighbor algorithm that merged closely related sequences to remove PCR and sequencing errors. Alignment of CDR3 sequences to IMGT reference sequences was used to assign V, D and J gene segments. For a sequence to be retained, a match of at least six nucleotides to both a V gene segment and a J gene segment was required. A rearrangement was called productive if the CDR3 had no stop codons and remained in frame with V and J, and every other rearrangement was called non-productive. CDR3 was defined by IMGT convention, running from the second conserved V-encoded cysteine to the conserved J-encoded phenylalanine. The earlier analysis of 500 to 650 of the donors excluded any sequence lacking an unambiguous match to a single V gene segment. An earlier analysis of approximately 590 of the donors called V segments functional above 56.7% productive rearrangements and segregating when the between-donor standard deviation exceeded 5%. To diagnose cytomegalovirus status from the catalog of TCR beta chain sequences, a statistical classification framework was built. V and J gene assignment, in a later analysis, came from comparing TCR nucleotide sequences with IMGT/GENE-DB human TR gene sequences. A later analysis assigned CDR3 sequences and most-parsimonious VDJ recombination scenarios with the TCRdist pipeline. In a later analysis, every TCR beta chain was defined by the combination of its CDR3 amino acid sequence and its V-gene family, and reads without a unique V-gene family were dropped. A later analysis removed several hundred highly shared, low-generation-probability nucleotide sequences to deal with suspected cross-contamination and a sequencing artifact. For each public chain, a later analysis derived a clonal expansion index from normalized ranks of inferred template counts within each repertoire. Generation probabilities in a later analysis came from a VDJ recombination model fitted to out-of-frame rearrangements, and those results were checked against IGoR. In a later analysis, hypergeometric tests were used to score TCR-TCR, TCR-HLA and TCR-CMV co-occurrence, with a repertoire-size bias correction applied to TCR pairs. To estimate false discovery rates, a later analysis permuted the HLA or CMV assignments 20 times. In a later analysis, co-occurring TCRs were grouped using DBSCAN, and TCRdist sequence similarity was added for clustering within HLA-allele-positive subsets. Co-occurrence clustering excluded repertoires with fewer than 30,000 or more than 120,000 public chains, plus five with anomalous nucleotide sharing. TCRdb carries this immuneACCESS record with in-frame sequences only. Its versions omit some clonotypes, under half of them owing to an unresolved V gene in the studies checked, with the rest unexplained. The V and J calls and clone size come from that table; D and trimming were worked out from the DNA. Present in this sample are some 170,000 clones, over 65% of which were seen just once. 4% to 5% of the sample is in the top ten clones.

This sample was taken from a study of cytomegalovirus exposure and HLA in healthy donors (dated by TCRdb to 2016 to 2017). Some background on the complete study: In an earlier analysis of 450 to 750 of the donors, 250 to 300 Gb of sequence data and approximately 100 million unique TCR beta sequences from approximately 180 million T cells were reported. Every discovery cohort repertoire had been produced on one sequencing platform. The study profiled the T cell repertoires of 666 subjects by immunosequencing and related them to cytomegalovirus serostatus. A later analysis re-analyzed previously published TCR beta repertoires from 650 to 800 donors and added high-resolution HLA genotyping to study TCR occurrence patterns. An early release that covered 640 HLA-typed donors contained approximately 290 gigabases of sequencing data and roughly 84 million unique TCR sequences. Rather than using new phenotypic data, the later analysis identified candidate immune exposures from TCR beta sequences and from how often those sequences occurred across donors. Because of strong linkage in the cohort, roughly five DR-DQ haplotypes were treated as single units for association and clustering. The number of donors typed differed by locus, with roughly 629-640 for A, B, C, DRB1 and DQB1, more than 500 for DQA1, some 570 for DPA1, and around 450 for DPB1. Among the roughly 370 genotyped donors, around 81% belonged to the genetic ancestry cluster associated with self-reported Caucasian donors. Donor age, sex, ethnicity and CMV serostatus were compiled alongside the repertoire data. Among some 400 genotyped donors of the cohort, an average of 235,054 unique TCR beta nucleotide sequences were sequenced per donor, about a sixth of them non-productive. To decide whether each TCR beta V gene segment behaved as functional or pseudogenic, an earlier analysis of some 540 of the donors relied on high-throughput TCR beta sequencing. Class I and class II HLA loci were covered by the typing at four-digit resolution. The aim of the study was to test whether cataloging public T cell receptors could identify signatures of past pathogen exposure. A later genetic analysis took genome-wide SNP genotypes for about three fifths of the 666 donors and used that subset as a discovery cohort. Along with the roughly 710-subject first cohort, a separate validation cohort of roughly 110 different subjects was used. To predict cytomegalovirus infection status, the study combined high-throughput TCR immunosequencing, statistical association of individual TCRs with disease status, and machine learning.

The cohort comprised 710 or so healthy bone marrow donors. At the time of sampling, all cohort members were nominally healthy, though unrecorded immune exposures were likely present. The donor was CMV seropositive and was included in the group of 290 or so seropositive cohort members. Each donor provided a peripheral blood sample, and peripheral blood mononuclear cells were used for TCR beta sequencing. Genomic DNA was extracted from the blood cell samples with the Qiagen DNeasy Blood Extraction Kit. The germline V end is reduced by 4 bases and the J end by 6 bases; junction bases left unmatched: 6. The CDR3 numbers 15 residues from cysteine through phenylalanine. CDR3 DNA is the only sequence kept; it has 45 bases, read in frame from the first base. The germline V gene (reference sequence) gives CDR1 as LNHDA and CDR2 as SQIVND. The investigation overall reported the following: The sequencing pipeline was judged likely to have produced a cluster of highly shared sequence variants as a technical artifact. Across donors, most TCR sequences were observed very rarely, whereas some public TCRs were present in many individuals. A further reported finding was that TCR beta sequences accurately predicted the HLA-A and HLA-B alleles for most subjects in the first cohort. Only TCR beta chains were sequenced in this cohort, and the absence of alpha or paired-chain data limited detectable features. A few of the identified cytomegalovirus-associated TCR beta chains were confirmed in vitro to be specific for cytomegalovirus antigens. According to a later genetic analysis, donors in an Asian-associated ancestry cluster had fewer N-insertions in productive TCRs than the approximately 650-donor mean. Assigning TCR associations to individual alleles was difficult when HLA alleles, especially DR and DQ, strongly co-occurred. In a later genetic analysis, a missense DCLRE1C variant was associated with V-gene and J-gene trimming of TCR beta chains, and the association was replicated in an independent cohort. It was suggested by the authors that the approach could potentially be generalized to other disease states and immunological phenotypes. Correlated functional status among segregating V segments might reflect linkage disequilibrium, but an unknown experimental factor could not be ruled out. The only immune exposure information available for the cohort was CMV serostatus. Most CMV-associated TCR beta chains appeared to be HLA-restricted in a later analysis, and the HLA associations seemed to be driven largely by CMV exposure. In an earlier analysis of some 550 of the donors, most TCR beta V segments were observed in productive rearrangements about 87% or about 30% of the time, broadly matching IMGT annotations. Because HLA typing was unavailable for some donors at each locus, only the typed subset was used in association tests. In a later analysis, the rate of TCR association differed among HLA loci, with DRB1 alleles having the most associated TCRs and HLA-C alleles having the fewest. The study gave a list of about 160 TCR beta chains associated with cytomegalovirus. Because the 87-base-pair reads could not distinguish some IMGT-functional V segments, including TRBV6-2 and TRBV6-3, those segments were excluded. In a later analysis, some 17,000 TCR beta sequences were associated with specific HLA alleles at a false discovery rate of 0.05. The presence/absence analyses assumed that sequencing depth was roughly uniform across donors, and that assumption may not be true. Because counts were too low, about 17 rarely observed V segments, including chromosome 9 orphons, were excluded from the earlier analysis of 587 of the donors. According to a later analysis, parvovirus B19, influenza, CMV and Epstein-Barr virus appeared linked to several top co-occurrence clusters. The classifier was reported to diagnose cytomegalovirus status with high specificity and sensitivity in both the original cohort and the validation cohort. In a later analysis, HLA-associated TCR beta chains were found to be more clonally expanded and to have lower generation probabilities than equally common non-associated chains.

Here the chain combines TRBV19 and TRBJ1-2; 12 of the junction bases match TRBD1. The sequenced material came from PBMCs. This clonotype originated in a man aged 18 to 29 in good health and CMV-seropositive. The base sequence is TGTGCCAGTAGTACCCGGGACAGGGGGCGTAATGGCTACACCTTC. Protein translation: CASSTRDRGRNGYTF.